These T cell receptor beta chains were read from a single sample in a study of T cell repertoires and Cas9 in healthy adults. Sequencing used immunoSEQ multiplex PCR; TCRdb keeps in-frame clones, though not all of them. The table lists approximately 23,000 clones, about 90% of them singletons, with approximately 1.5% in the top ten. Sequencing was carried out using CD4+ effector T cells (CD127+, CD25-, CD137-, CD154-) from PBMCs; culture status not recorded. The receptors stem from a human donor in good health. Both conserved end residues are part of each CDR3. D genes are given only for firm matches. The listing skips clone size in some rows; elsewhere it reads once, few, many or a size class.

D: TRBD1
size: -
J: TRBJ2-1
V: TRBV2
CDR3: CASRRGGQNYNEQFF
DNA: TGTGCCAGCAGACGTGGGGGACAGAATTACAATGAGCAGTTCTTC

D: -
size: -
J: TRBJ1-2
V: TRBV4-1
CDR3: CASSQDFEGLNPYGYTF
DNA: TGCGCCAGCAGCCAAGATTTTGAGGGGCTCAACCCCTATGGCTACACCTTC

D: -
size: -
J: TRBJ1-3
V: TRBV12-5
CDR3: CGSGGNTIYF
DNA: TGTGGCTCGGGGGGGAACACCATATATTTT

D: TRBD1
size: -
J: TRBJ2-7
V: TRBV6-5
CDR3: CASTRTGGLNEQYF
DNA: TGTGCCAGCACCAGGACAGGGGGATTGAACGAGCAGTACTTC

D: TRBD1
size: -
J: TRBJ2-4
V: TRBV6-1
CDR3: CASSDQGDIQYF
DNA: TGTGCCAGCAGTGATCAGGGGGACATTCAGTACTTC

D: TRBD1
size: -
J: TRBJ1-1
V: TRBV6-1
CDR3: CASSARPSGTVNTEAFF
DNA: TGTGCCAGCAGTGCCCGCCCTAGCGGGACAGTGAACACTGAAGCTTTCTTT

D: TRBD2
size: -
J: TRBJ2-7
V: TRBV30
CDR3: CAWTSGRSSYEQYF
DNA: TGTGCCTGGACTAGCGGGAGGTCGAGCTACGAGCAGTACTTC

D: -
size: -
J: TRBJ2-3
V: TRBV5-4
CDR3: CASSFAGAGSDTQYF
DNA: TGTGCCAGCAGCTTCGCAGGGGCGGGGTCAGATACGCAGTATTTT

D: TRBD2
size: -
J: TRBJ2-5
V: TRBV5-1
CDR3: CASHVSGGQGTQYF
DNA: TGCGCCAGCCATGTTAGCGGGGGCCAAGGGACCCAGTACTTC

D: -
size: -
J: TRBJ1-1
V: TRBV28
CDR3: CASSRHGGGNTEAFF
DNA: TGTGCCAGCAGTCGTCACGGGGGGGGGAACACTGAAGCTTTCTTT

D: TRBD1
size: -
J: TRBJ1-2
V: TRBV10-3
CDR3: CAISAGTGGLNYGYTF
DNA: TGTGCCATCAGTGCTGGGACAGGGGGCTTAAACTATGGCTACACCTTC

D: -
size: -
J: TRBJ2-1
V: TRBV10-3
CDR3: CAISESRGNDEQFF
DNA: TGTGCCATCAGTGAGTCACGGGGTAACGATGAGCAGTTCTTC

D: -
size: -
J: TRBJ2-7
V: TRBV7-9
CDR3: CASGYEGSYEQYF
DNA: TGTGCCAGCGGTTACGAAGGCTCCTACGAGCAGTACTTC

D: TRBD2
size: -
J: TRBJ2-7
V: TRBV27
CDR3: CASSSISSGSLSYEQYF
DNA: TGTGCCAGCAGTTCCATCTCTAGCGGGAGCCTGTCCTACGAGCAGTACTTC

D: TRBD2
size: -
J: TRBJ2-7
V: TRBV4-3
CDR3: CASSLGGQGGVEQYF
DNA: TGCGCCAGCAGCCTCGGAGGTCAGGGAGGGGTCGAGCAGTACTTC

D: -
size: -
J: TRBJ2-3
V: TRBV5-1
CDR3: CASSSDPSSTDTQYF
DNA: TGCGCCAGCAGCTCAGACCCTAGTAGCACAGATACGCAGTATTTT

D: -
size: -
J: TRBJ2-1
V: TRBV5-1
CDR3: CASSLGGGDNEQFF
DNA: TGCGCCAGCAGCTTGGGGGGCGGGGACAATGAGCAGTTCTTC

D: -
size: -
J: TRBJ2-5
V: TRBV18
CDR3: CASSPRQGETQYF
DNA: TGTGCCAGCTCACCGAGGCAGGGAGAGACCCAGTACTTC

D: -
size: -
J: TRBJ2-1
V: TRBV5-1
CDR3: CASSLGGPSSYNEQFF
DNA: TGCGCCAGCAGCTTGGGGGGGCCCAGCTCCTACAATGAGCAGTTCTTC

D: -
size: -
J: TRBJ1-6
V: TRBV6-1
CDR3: CASSETGPNSPLHF
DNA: TGTGCCAGCAGCGAAACCGGACCAAATTCACCCCTCCACTTT

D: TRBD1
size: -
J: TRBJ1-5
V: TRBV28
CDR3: CASSKLTFRDRGIQPQHF
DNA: TGTGCCAGCAGCAAACTTACTTTCCGGGACAGGGGGATTCAGCCCCAGCATTTT

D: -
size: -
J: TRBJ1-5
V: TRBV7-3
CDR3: CASSLGDGQPQHF
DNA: TGTGCCAGCAGCTTGGGGGATGGGCAGCCCCAGCATTTT

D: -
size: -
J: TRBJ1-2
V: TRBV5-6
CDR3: CASSLDGNYGYTF
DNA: TGTGCCAGCAGCTTGGACGGGAACTATGGCTACACCTTC

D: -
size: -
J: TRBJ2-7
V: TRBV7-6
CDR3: CASSSRSLYEQYF
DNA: TGTGCCAGCAGCTCCCGGTCCCTCTACGAGCAGTACTTC

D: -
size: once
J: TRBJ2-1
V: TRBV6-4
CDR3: CASSDMGNEQFF
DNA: TGTGCCAGCAGTGACATGGGCAATGAGCAGTTCTTC

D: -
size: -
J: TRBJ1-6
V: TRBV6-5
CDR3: CASSYNSPLHF
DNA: TGTGCCAGCAGTTATAATTCACCCCTCCACTTT

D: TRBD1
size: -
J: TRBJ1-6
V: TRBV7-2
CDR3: CASSLTGVSYNSPLHF
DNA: TGTGCCAGCAGCTTAACAGGGGTCTCGTATAATTCACCCCTCCACTTT

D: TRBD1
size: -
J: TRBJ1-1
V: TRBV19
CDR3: CASSVTGGRDTEAFF
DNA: TGTGCCAGTAGTGTCACAGGGGGCAGGGACACTGAAGCTTTCTTT

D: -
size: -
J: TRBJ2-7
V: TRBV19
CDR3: CASSISAAYEQYF
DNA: TGTGCCAGTAGTATATCGGCAGCTTACGAGCAGTACTTC

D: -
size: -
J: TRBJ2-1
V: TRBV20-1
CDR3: CSARFDNEQFF
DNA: TGCAGTGCTAGGTTCGACAATGAGCAGTTCTTC

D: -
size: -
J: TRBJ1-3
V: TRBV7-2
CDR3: CASSPGGGSSGNTIYF
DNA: TGTGCCAGCAGCCCCGGGGGAGGGAGCTCTGGAAACACCATATATTTT

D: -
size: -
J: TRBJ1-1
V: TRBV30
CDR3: CAWSVGGNTEAFF
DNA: TGTGCCTGGAGTGTAGGTGGGAACACTGAAGCTTTCTTT

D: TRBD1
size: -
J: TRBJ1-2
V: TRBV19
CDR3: CASSPRGLSYGYTF
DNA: TGTGCCAGTAGTCCCAGGGGGCTGAGCTATGGCTACACCTTC

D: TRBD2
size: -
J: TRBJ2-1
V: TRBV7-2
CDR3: CASSVRTRDEQFF
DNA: TGTGCCAGCAGCGTCCGGACTAGAGATGAGCAGTTCTTC

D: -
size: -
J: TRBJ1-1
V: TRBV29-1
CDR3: CSGRDGIMNTEAFF
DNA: TGCAGCGGACGGGACGGAATAATGAACACTGAAGCTTTCTTT

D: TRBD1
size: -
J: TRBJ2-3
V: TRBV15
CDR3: CATSRAGQGYF
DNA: TGTGCCACCAGCAGAGCAGGACAGGGGTATTTT

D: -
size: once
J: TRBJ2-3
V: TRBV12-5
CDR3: CASGFGGTDTQYF
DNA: TGTGCTAGTGGTTTCGGCGGCACAGATACGCAGTATTTT

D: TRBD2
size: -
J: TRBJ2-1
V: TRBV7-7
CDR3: CASSLSGTSGSGDEQFF
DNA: TGTGCTAGCAGCTTATCCGGGACTAGCGGGAGTGGAGATGAGCAGTTCTTC

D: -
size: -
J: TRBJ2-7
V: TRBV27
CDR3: CASSRGESLEQYF
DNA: TGTGCCAGCAGTCGGGGCGAGTCCTTGGAGCAGTACTTC

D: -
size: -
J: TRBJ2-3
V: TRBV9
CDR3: CASSVGVSSTDTQYF
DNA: TGTGCCAGCAGCGTAGGTGTCAGTAGCACAGATACGCAGTATTTT

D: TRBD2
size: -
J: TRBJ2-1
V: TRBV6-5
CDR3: CASKERELGEQFF
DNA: TGTGCCAGCAAGGAGCGGGAGTTGGGCGAGCAGTTCTTC

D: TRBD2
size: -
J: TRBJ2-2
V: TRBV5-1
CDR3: CASSKASGGATGELFF
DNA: TGCGCCAGCAGCAAGGCTAGCGGGGGGGCAACCGGGGAGCTGTTTTTT

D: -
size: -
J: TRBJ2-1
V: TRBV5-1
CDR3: CASSSNGATYNEQFF
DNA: TGCGCCAGCAGCTCCAACGGGGCAACCTACAATGAGCAGTTCTTC

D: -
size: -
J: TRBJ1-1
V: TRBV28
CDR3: CASSRTESVAFF
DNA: TGTGCCAGCAGTCGGACGGAATCTGTAGCTTTCTTT

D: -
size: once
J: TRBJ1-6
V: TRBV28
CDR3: CASRIGAFSPLHF
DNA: TGTGCCAGCAGAATAGGGGCCTTCTCACCCCTCCACTTT

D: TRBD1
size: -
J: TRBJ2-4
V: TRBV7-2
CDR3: CASSSPTGGGWLAKNIQYF
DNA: TGTGCCAGCAGCTCCCCGACAGGGGGAGGTTGGCTAGCCAAAAACATTCAGTACTTC

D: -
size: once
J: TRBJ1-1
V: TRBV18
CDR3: CASSSTGLGGTEAFF
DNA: TGTGCCAGCTCATCAACAGGGTTGGGGGGCACTGAAGCTTTCTTT

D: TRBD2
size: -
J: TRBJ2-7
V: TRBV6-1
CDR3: CASIRGAGVGYEQYF
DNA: TGTGCCAGCATCCGAGGGGCGGGGGTAGGCTACGAGCAGTACTTC

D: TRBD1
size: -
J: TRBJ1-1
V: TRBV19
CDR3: CASRPRTGVNTEAFF
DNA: TGTGCCAGTAGGCCACGGACAGGGGTGAACACTGAAGCTTTCTTT

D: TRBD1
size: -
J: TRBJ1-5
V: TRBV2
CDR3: CASSGTGGNQPQHF
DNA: TGTGCCAGCAGTGGGACAGGCGGGAATCAGCCCCAGCATTTT